In this sample, the clone carrying this T cell receptor beta chain turned up once. CDR1 and CDR2 from the germline V gene are SNHLY and FYNNEI. V gave up 6 bases and J gave up 7 bases, with 23 bases separating them. The CDR3 spans 16 residues. Treatment indicated: oral pan-JAK inhibitor, 5-10 mg twice daily. This entry is derived from a study of CD8+ T cells in alopecia areata. Isolated RNA was reverse transcribed into cDNA used as the sequencing template. The assay was immunoSEQ multiplex PCR, and TCRdb's table has in-frame clones only and misses some. Altogether some 180,000 clones are present, approximately 51% being singletons, with the ten largest covering 10%.

The chain is built from TRBV2 and TRBJ2-3; possible D gene TRBD2, 6 bases. The sequencing used CD8+ T cells sorted from blood, collected around week 53, from a patient treated with tofacitinib. The clonotype was recovered from a human donor with alopecia areata. The CDR3 region has the DNA TGTGCCAGCAGCGAGAATGTCCGGGACTTGTTCCATACGCAGTATTTT. Its translation is CASSENVRDLFHTQYF. Full variable domain (rest looked up from reference TRBV2 and TRBJ2-3): EPEVTQTPSHQVTQMGQEVILRCVPISNHLYFYWYRQILGQKVEFLVSFYNNEISEKSEIFDDQFSVERPDGSNFTLKIRSTKLEDSAMYFCASSENVRDLFHTQYFGPGTRLTVL.